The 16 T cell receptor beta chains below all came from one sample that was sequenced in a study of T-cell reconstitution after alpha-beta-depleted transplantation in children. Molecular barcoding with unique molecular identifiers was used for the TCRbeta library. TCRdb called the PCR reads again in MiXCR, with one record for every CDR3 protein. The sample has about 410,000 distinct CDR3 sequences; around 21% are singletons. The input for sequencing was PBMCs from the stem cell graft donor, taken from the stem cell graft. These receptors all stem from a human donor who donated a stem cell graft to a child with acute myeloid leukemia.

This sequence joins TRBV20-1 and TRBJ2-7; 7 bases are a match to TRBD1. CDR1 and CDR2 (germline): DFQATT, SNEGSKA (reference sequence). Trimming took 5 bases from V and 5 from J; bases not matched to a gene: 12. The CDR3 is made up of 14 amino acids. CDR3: CSAYPLTGRDEQYF. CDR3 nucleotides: TGCAGTGCTTACCCGCTGACAGGGCGGGACGAGCAGTACTTC.

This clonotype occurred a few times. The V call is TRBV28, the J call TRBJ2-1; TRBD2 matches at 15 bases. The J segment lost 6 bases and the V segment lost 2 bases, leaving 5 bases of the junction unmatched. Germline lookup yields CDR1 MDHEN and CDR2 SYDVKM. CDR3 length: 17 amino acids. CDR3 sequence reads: CASSLAKGLAGGNEQFF. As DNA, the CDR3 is TGTGCCAGCAGTTTAGCAAAGGGACTAGCGGGGGGCAATGAGCAGTTCTTC.

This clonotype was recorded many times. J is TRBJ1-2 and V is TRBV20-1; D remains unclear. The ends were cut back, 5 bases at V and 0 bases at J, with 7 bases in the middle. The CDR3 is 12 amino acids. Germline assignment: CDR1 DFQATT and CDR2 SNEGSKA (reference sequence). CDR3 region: CSAATSNYGYTF. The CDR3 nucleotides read TGCAGTGCTGCGACATCTAACTATGGCTACACCTTC.

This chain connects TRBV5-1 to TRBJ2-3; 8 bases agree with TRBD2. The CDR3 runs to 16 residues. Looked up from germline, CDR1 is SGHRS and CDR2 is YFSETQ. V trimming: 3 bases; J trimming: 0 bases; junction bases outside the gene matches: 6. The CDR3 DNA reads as TGCGCCAGCAGCTCTAGCGGGCGTACTAGCACAGATACGCAGTATTTT. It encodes CASSSSGRTSTDTQYF. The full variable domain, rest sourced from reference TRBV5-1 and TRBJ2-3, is KAGVTQTPRYLIKTRGQQVTLSCSPISGHRSVSWYQQTPGQGLQFLFEYFSETQRNKGNFPGRFSGRQFSNSRSEMNVSTLELGDSALYLCASSSSGRTSTDTQYFGPGTRLTVL.

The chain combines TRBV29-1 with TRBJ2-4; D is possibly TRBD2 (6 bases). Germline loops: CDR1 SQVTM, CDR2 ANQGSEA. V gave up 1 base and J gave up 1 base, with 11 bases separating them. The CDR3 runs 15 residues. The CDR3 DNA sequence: TGCAGCGTTGAAGCCCCCGGAGGGGCCAAAAACATTCAGTACTTC. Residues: CSVEAPGGAKNIQYF. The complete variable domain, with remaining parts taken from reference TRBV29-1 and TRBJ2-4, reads SAVISQKPSRDICQRGTSLTIQCQVDSQVTMMFWYRQQPGQSLTLIATANQGSEATYESGFVIDKFPISRPNLTFSTLTVSNMSPEDSSIYLCSVEAPGGAKNIQYFGAGTRLSVL.

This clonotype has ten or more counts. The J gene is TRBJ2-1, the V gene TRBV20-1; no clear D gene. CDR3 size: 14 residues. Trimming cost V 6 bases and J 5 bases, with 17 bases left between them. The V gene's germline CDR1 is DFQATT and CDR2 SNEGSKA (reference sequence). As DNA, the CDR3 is TGCAGTGCGGTGACTGAGGAATGGAACAATGAGCAGTTCTTC. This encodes CSAVTEEWNNEQFF.

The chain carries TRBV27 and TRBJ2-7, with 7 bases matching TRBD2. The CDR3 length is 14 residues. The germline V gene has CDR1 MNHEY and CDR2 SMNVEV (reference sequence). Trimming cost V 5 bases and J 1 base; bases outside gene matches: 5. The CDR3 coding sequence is TGTGCCAGCAGTCCAGGACTAGTTTCCTACGAGCAGTACTTC. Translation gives CASSPGLVSYEQYF.

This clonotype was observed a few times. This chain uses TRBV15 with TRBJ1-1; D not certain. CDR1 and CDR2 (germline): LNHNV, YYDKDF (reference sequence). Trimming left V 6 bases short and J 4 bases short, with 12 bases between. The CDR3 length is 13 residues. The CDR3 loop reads CATRGGVGTEAFF. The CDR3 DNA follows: TGTGCCACCAGAGGCGGGGTGGGCACTGAAGCTTTCTTT.

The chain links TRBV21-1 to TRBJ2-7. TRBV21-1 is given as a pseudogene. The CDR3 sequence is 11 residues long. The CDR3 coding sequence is TGTGCCAGCAGCAAAGCTGCCTTGAAGTACTTC. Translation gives CASSKAALKYF.

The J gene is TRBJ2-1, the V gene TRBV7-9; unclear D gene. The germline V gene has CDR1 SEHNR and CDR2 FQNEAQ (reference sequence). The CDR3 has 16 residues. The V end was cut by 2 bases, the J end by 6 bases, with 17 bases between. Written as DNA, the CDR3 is TGTGCCAGCAGCTTAATGGAATGGGCTCGAACCAATGAGCAGTTCTTC. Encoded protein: CASSLMEWARTNEQFF.

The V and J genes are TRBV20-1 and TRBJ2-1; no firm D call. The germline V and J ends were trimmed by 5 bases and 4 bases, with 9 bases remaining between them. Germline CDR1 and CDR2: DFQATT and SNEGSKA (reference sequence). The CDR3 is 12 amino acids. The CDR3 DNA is TGCAGTGCTGCCATAGAGTACAATGAGCAGTTCTTC. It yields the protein CSAAIEYNEQFF.

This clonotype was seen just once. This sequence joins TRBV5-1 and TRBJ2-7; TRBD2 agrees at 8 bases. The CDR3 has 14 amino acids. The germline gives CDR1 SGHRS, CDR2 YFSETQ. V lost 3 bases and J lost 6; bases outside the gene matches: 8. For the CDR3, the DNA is TGCGCCAGCAGCTCCGGGAGGGTAGGTAGCGAGCAGTACTTC. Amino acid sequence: CASSSGRVGSEQYF.

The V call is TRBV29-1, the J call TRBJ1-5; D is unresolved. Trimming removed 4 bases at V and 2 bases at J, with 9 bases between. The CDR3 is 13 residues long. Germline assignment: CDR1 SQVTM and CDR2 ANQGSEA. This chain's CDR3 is CSVVIGRNQPQHF. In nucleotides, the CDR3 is TGCAGCGTTGTGATTGGGCGCAATCAGCCCCAGCATTTT.

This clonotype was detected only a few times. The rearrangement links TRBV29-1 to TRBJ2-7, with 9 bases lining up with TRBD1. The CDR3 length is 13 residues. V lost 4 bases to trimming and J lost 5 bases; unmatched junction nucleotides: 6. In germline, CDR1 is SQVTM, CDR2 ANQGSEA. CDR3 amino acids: CSVVGTGFHEQYF. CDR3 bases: TGCAGCGTTGTTGGGACAGGGTTCCACGAGCAGTACTTC.

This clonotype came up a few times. CDR3 bases: TGTGCCAGCAGTGAATTCAGGAGGGAGACCCAGTACTTC. It specifies CASSEFRRETQYF. This chain uses TRBV2 with TRBJ2-5; D may be TRBD2 (5 bases). V was shortened by 2 bases and J by 5 bases, with 9 bases between the two germline ends. The CDR3 consists of 13 residues. From germline, CDR1 is SNHLY and CDR2 FYNNEI.

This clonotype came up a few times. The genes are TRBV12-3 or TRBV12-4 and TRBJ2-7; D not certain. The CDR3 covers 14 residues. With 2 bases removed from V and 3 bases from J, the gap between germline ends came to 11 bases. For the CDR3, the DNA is TGTGCCAGCAGTTTACTAGTTGGTAGCTACGAGCAGTACTTC. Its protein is CASSLLVGSYEQYF.